The 26 T cell receptor beta chains given below trace back to one sample, sequenced in a study of T cells after yellow fever vaccination. TCRdb used MiXCR to reprocess the 5' RACE reads, holding one entry per CDR3 protein. The table lists 300,000 to 350,000 distinct CDR3 sequences, approximately 4% of them singletons. Specimen: PBMCs, collected 5 days after the yellow fever booster vaccination. The receptors were gathered from a young man who received the YFV17D yellow fever vaccine.

This clonotype was counted only a few times. The V and J genes are TRBV20-1 and TRBJ2-7; 8 nucleotides agree with TRBD2. This CDR3 has 16 amino acids. The V gene end was trimmed by 5 bases and the J gene end by 0 bases; junction bases not matched to a gene: 12. CDR1 and CDR2 (germline): DFQATT, SNEGSKA (reference sequence). CDR3 nucleotide sequence: TGCAGTGCTGGGGGCGCATTTAGCGGGGACTCCTACGAGCAGTACTTC. Amino acid sequence: CSAGGAFSGDSYEQYF.

The chain uses TRBV27 and TRBJ1-2, with a weak D call TRBD1 (6 bases). V gave up 5 bases and J gave up 6 bases, with 22 bases separating them. The CDR3 length is 16 residues. Germline-derived CDR1 and CDR2 are MNHEY and SMNVEV (reference sequence). CDR3 DNA sequence: TGTGCCAGCAGTCTCACCGTGGGGGGCCCTCCTAATGGCTACACCTTC. Residues: CASSLTVGGPPNGYTF.

Points on this clonotype: A read error may account for a junction end that differs from germline. The chain combines TRBV7-2 with TRBJ1-6; D possibly corresponds to TRBD1 (5 bases). Per germline, CDR1 SGHTA and CDR2 FQGNSA. The CDR3 length is 16 residues. The CDR3 DNA sequence: TGTGCCAGCAGCTTAGCCCAGCAGGGTTCTAATTCACACCTCCACTTT. Residues: CASSLAQQGSNSHLHF.

The CDR3 protein is CAWSYEGIDDTF. In DNA, the CDR3 is TGTGCCTGGAGTTATGAAGGGATCGATGACACCTTC. V gene TRBV30 combines with J gene TRBJ1-2, with D unresolved. Trimming took off 2 bases at V and 12 bases at J, with 16 bases between the two ends. This CDR3 has 12 residues. CDR1 is GTSNPN, CDR2 SVGIG, per germline (reference sequence).

The chain links TRBV5-4 to TRBJ1-2; 7 bases are a match to TRBD1. The CDR3 has 13 residues. Trimming removed 10 bases from V and 6 bases from J; junction bases left unmatched: 12. Germline CDR1 and CDR2: SGHNT and YYREEE (reference sequence). The CDR3 coding sequence is TGTGCCGGGAGGGGAGGACAGGAGGATGGCTACACCTTC. Amino acids: CAGRGGQEDGYTF.

This clonotype was recorded many times. V usage is TRBV5-1 and J usage is TRBJ2-3; no definite D call. Trimming took 2 bases from V and 4 from J, leaving 8 bases between them. The CDR3 runs 13 residues. The germline V gene has CDR1 SGHRS and CDR2 YFSETQ. CDR3 coding DNA: TGCGCCAGCAGCTTTGGCGGACCAGATACGCAGTATTTT. Translation gives CASSFGGPDTQYF. Full variable domain (missing parts from reference TRBV5-1 and TRBJ2-3): KAGVTQTPRYLIKTRGQQVTLSCSPISGHRSVSWYQQTPGQGLQFLFEYFSETQRNKGNFPGRFSGRQFSNSRSEMNVSTLELGDSALYLCASSFGGPDTQYFGPGTRLTVL.

This clonotype was counted between two and nine times. The CDR3 spells CASSQGYTQYF. For the CDR3, the DNA is TGTGCCAGCAGCCAAGGTTATACGCAGTATTTT. V is TRBV14 and J is TRBJ2-3; no firm D call. Per germline, CDR1 SGHDN and CDR2 FVKESK. V gave up 1 base and J gave up 7 bases, with 3 bases separating them. The CDR3 is made up of 11 amino acids. Supplemented by reference TRBV14 and TRBJ2-3, the full variable domain reads EAGVTQFPSHSVIEKGQTVTLRCDPISGHDNLYWYRRVMGKEIKFLLHFVKESKQDESGMPNNRFLAERTGGTYSTLKVQPAELEDSGVYFCASSQGYTQYFGPGTRLTVL.

The chain uses TRBV7-9 and TRBJ1-1; D uncertain. Germline CDR1 is SEHNR and CDR2 is FQNEAQ (reference sequence). The CDR3 has 15 amino acids. The V end lost 5 bases, the J end lost 1 base, and 14 bases lay between the germline ends. In nucleotides, the CDR3 is TGTGCCAGCAGCCCCGGACTGGATTCGAACACTGAAGCTTTCTTT. This sequence encodes CASSPGLDSNTEAFF.

This clonotype came up many times. The rearrangement uses TRBV12-3 or TRBV12-4 and TRBJ1-5, with D possibly being TRBD1 (6 bases). The V end lost 7 bases, the J end lost 3 bases, and 13 bases lay between the germline ends. This CDR3 has 14 amino acids. The CDR3 nucleotides read TGTGCCAGCAATCTACAGGGTTTCAATCAGCCCCAGCATTTT. This translates into CASNLQGFNQPQHF.

V gene TRBV4-1 combines with J gene TRBJ1-5, with no clear D. V lost 5 bases and J lost 0, with 11 bases in between. The CDR3 covers 15 residues. Germline CDR1 and CDR2: MGHRA and YSYEKL. As DNA, the CDR3 is TGCGCCAGCAGCGAGCGACACGTTAGCAATCAGCCCCAGCATTTT. It translates to CASSERHVSNQPQHF.

This clonotype was seen a handful of times. The chain joins TRBV28 to TRBJ2-7; D gene unclear. V lost 2 bases to trimming and J lost 3 bases, with 5 bases between them. Germline assignment: CDR1 MDHEN and CDR2 SYDVKM. The CDR3 sequence is 12 residues long. CDR3 amino acids: CASSLDNYEQYV. In nucleotides, the CDR3 is TGTGCCAGCAGTTTAGACAACTACGAGCAGTACGTC.

This clonotype was recorded a few times. This chain uses TRBV5-5 with TRBJ2-1; maybe TRBD1 (6 bases). Germline values: CDR1 SGHKS, CDR2 YYEKEE (reference sequence). The CDR3 length is 15 residues. The V gene lost 6 bases and the J gene lost 5 bases, with 18 bases spanning the gap. CDR3: CASIPSGQTNNEQFF. CDR3 sequence (DNA): TGTGCCAGCATCCCTTCTGGACAGACTAACAATGAGCAGTTCTTC.

This chain joins TRBV11-2 and TRBJ2-1, with 11 bases aligning to TRBD2. CDR1 is SGHAT and CDR2 is FQNNGV in the germline V gene. CDR3 length: 15 residues. With V trimmed by 5 bases and J by 9 bases, 9 bases remained unmatched. DNA of the CDR3: TGTGCCAGCAGCAAAATTAGCGGGGGGGCACTTGAGCAGTTCTTC. This codes for CASSKISGGALEQFF.

This clonotype was observed many times. The chain uses TRBV7-2 and TRBJ2-1, with D tentatively TRBD1 or TRBD2 (6 bases each). Trimming left V 1 base short and J 12 bases short, with 13 bases between. Germline CDR1 reads SGHTA; CDR2 reads FQGNSA. The CDR3 contains 13 residues. The CDR3 loop is CASSLGPEGVQFF. CDR3 bases: TGTGCCAGCAGCTTAGGTCCGGAGGGGGTGCAGTTCTTC.

There are a few counts of this clonotype. The V call is TRBV7-6, the J call TRBJ2-7, with a possible D match to TRBD2 (7 bases). Germline lookup yields CDR1 SGHVS and CDR2 FNYEAQ. The germline V and J ends were trimmed by 5 bases and 4 bases, with 18 bases remaining between them. The CDR3 is 15 residues long. The CDR3 is CASSRDRSGEYEQYF. The DNA of the CDR3 is TGTGCCAGCAGCAGAGACAGGAGCGGGGAGTACGAGCAGTACTTC.

This clonotype has just a few counts. J is TRBJ1-1 and V is TRBV7-9, with a weak D call TRBD1 (5 bases). The V end lost 7 bases, the J end lost 7 bases, and 16 bases lay between the germline ends. There are 13 residues in the CDR3. Germline V gives CDR1 SEHNR, CDR2 FQNEAQ (reference sequence). The CDR3: CASTPGGWSEAFF. CDR3 coding DNA: TGTGCCAGCACCCCCGGGGGTTGGAGTGAAGCTTTCTTT.

This clonotype appeared many times. The gene calls are TRBV20-1 and TRBJ2-5, with D possibly matching TRBD2 (7 bases). Germline values: CDR1 DFQATT, CDR2 SNEGSKA (reference sequence). This CDR3 region has 15 residues. V was trimmed by 1 base and J by 0 bases, leaving 12 bases between them. CDR3 protein: CSARVRGADQETQYF. The CDR3 nucleotides read TGCAGTGCTAGAGTACGGGGGGCCGACCAAGAGACCCAGTACTTC.

This clonotype was picked up many times. This sequence joins TRBV7-8 and TRBJ1-5, with D uncertain. Germline V gene sequence: CDR1 SGHVS, CDR2 FQNEAQ. CDR3 length: 12 amino acids. Trimming removed 8 bases from V and 0 bases from J, with 5 bases in between. The CDR3 sequence: CASAISNQPQHF. The CDR3 nucleotides are TGTGCCAGCGCCATTAGCAATCAGCCCCAGCATTTT. The whole variable domain, remainder taken from reference TRBV7-8 and TRBJ1-5, is GAGVSQSPRYKVAKRGQDVALRCDPISGHVSLFWYQQALGQGPEFLTYFQNEAQLDKSGLPSDRFFAERPEGSVSTLKIQRTQQEDSAVYLCASAISNQPQHFGDGTRLSIL.

This clonotype turned up a few times. The chain has TRBV5-1 and TRBJ2-1, with D unclear. CDR3 size: 13 residues. With 4 bases removed from V and 2 bases from J, the gap between germline ends came to 7 bases. Germline assignment: CDR1 SGHRS and CDR2 YFSETQ. The CDR3 loop reads CASSLHTYNEQFF. The CDR3 DNA follows: TGCGCCAGCAGCCTACACACCTACAATGAGCAGTTCTTC.

This clonotype was seen at least ten times. This chain uses TRBV7-2 with TRBJ1-6; D remains ambiguous. CDR3 length: 13 amino acids. The germline V and J ends were trimmed by 1 base and 7 bases, with 5 bases remaining between them. Germline CDR1 is SGHTA and CDR2 is FQGNSA. This chain's CDR3 is CASSLERNSPLHF. In DNA, the CDR3 is TGTGCCAGCAGCTTAGAGAGGAATTCACCCCTCCACTTT.

J is TRBJ2-7 and V is TRBV7-2, with 7 bases aligning to TRBD2. Germline lookup yields CDR1 SGHTA and CDR2 FQGNSA. The CDR3 totals 12 residues. The trim removed 8 bases at V and 2 bases at J, leaving 3 bases unmatched. The DNA of the CDR3 is TGTGCCAGCGGCCGGGGGGCCTACGAGCAGTACTTC. Translating it yields CASGRGAYEQYF. Full variable domain (missing parts from reference TRBV7-2 and TRBJ2-7): GAGVSQSPSNKVTEKGKDVELRCDPISGHTALYWYRQSLGQGLEFLIYFQGNSAPDKSGLPSDRFSAERTGGSVSTLTIQRTQQEDSAVYLCASGRGAYEQYFGPGTRLTVT.

This clonotype was seen ten or more times. The chain joins TRBV9 to TRBJ2-5; 7 nucleotides align to TRBD1. The CDR3 loop spans 17 amino acids. CDR1 SGDLS and CDR2 YYNGEE come from the germline V gene. V lost 3 bases, J lost 2 bases, and 13 bases stayed unmatched. CDR3 sequence (DNA): TGTGCCAGCAGCGGGAGACGACAGGGCCGTGGGCAAGAGACCCAGTACTTC. Residues: CASSGRRQGRGQETQYF. The full variable domain, in which reference TRBV9 and TRBJ2-5 provide the parts outside the CDR3, is DSGVTQTPKHLITATGQRVTLRCSPRSGDLSVYWYQQSLDQGLQFLIQYYNGEERAKGNILERFSAQQFPDLHSELNLSSLELGDSALYFCASSGRRQGRGQETQYFGPGTRLLVL.

This clonotype came up many times. The genes are TRBV21-1 and TRBJ2-6; the DNA was not used to check the table's D call, TRBD1. TRBV21-1 is a listed pseudogene. The CDR3 sequence is 16 residues long. In DNA form, the CDR3 reads TGTGCCAGTTCGACAGGGAGCGGATCTGGGGCCAACGTCCTGACTTTC. This encodes CASSTGSGSGANVLTF.

The sample holds many counts of this clonotype. V gene TRBV5-1 combines with J gene TRBJ2-7; perhaps TRBD1 as D (6 bases). The CDR3 consists of 13 residues. The V and J ends lost 4 bases and 4 bases respectively, with 12 bases between them. CDR1 and CDR2 (germline): SGHRS, YFSETQ. DNA for the CDR3: TGCGCCAGCAGCACCGGGACACGGTACGAGCAGTACTTC. Translating gives CASSTGTRYEQYF.

The genes are TRBV5-1 and TRBJ1-1; tentative D call: TRBD1 (5 bases). The CDR3 spans 16 residues. V shed 3 bases and J shed 0 bases, with 15 bases lying between them. The germline V gene has CDR1 SGHRS and CDR2 YFSETQ. CDR3 nucleotides: TGCGCCAGCAGCTCCCGGGACCTAGCGATGAACACTGAAGCTTTCTTT. It encodes CASSSRDLAMNTEAFF. The whole variable domain, filled in from reference TRBV5-1 and TRBJ1-1, reads KAGVTQTPRYLIKTRGQQVTLSCSPISGHRSVSWYQQTPGQGLQFLFEYFSETQRNKGNFPGRFSGRQFSNSRSEMNVSTLELGDSALYLCASSSRDLAMNTEAFFGQGTRLTVV.

This clonotype has a handful of counts. The gene calls are TRBV29-1 and TRBJ1-5, with D tentatively TRBD1 (6 bases). The germline gives CDR1 SQVTM, CDR2 ANQGSEA. The CDR3 contains 13 residues. V was trimmed by 4 bases and J by 5 bases, leaving 12 bases between them. CDR3 amino acids: CSVGARGDQPQHF. For the CDR3, the DNA is TGCAGCGTTGGTGCCAGGGGTGATCAGCCCCAGCATTTT.